This T cell receptor beta chain was recovered during a study of T-cell memory formation after mild COVID-19. The CDR3 covers 14 residues. V gave up 2 bases and J gave up 4 bases, with 11 bases separating them. Germline CDR1 reads SEHNR; CDR2 reads FQNEAQ (reference sequence). TCRdb independently ran MiXCR on the 5' RACE reads; one entry per CDR3 protein. The data contain roughly 110,000 distinct CDR3 sequences, roughly 12% of them singletons. The receptor comes from an adult woman who had mild COVID-19 (a few samples of this study predate the infection). Cell type and time point are not known. V and J are TRBV7-9 and TRBJ1-2, with D perhaps TRBD1 (6 bases). Sequencing was carried out using PBMCs or a T cell subset sorted from them (not recorded which). CDR3 nucleotides: TGTGCCAGCAGCTTATCAGGGGAGACCTATGGCTACACCTTC. Protein product: CASSLSGETYGYTF.